Each of the 10 T cell receptor beta chains below was sequenced from the same sample in a study of T cells in Graves' hyperthyroidism and ophthalmopathy. TCR beta CDR3 regions were amplified from RNA. First-round RT-PCR targeting the TCR CDR3 was performed with the HTBI primer set. Using its own MiXCR run on the multiplex PCR reads, TCRdb lists one record per CDR3 protein. The table lists about 380,000 distinct CDR3 sequences, roughly 15% of them singletons, with about 20% in the top ten. Sequencing input: blood. The receptors were gathered from a woman aged 25 to 39 with Graves' ophthalmopathy.

This clonotype was counted at least ten times. The chain is built from TRBV12-3 or TRBV12-4 and TRBJ2-1, with 9 bases that match TRBD1. V trimming: 6 bases; J trimming: 6 bases; junction bases outside the gene matches: 18. This CDR3 has 18 residues. The chain's CDR3 is CASRSDRGWARLANEQFF. DNA of the CDR3: TGTGCCAGCAGAAGCGACAGGGGGTGGGCGCGTTTGGCCAATGAGCAGTTCTTC.

The chain couples TRBV19 to TRBJ2-1, with TRBD1 matching 10 bases. CDR3 size: 20 residues. The germline V gene has CDR1 LNHDA and CDR2 SQIVND (reference sequence). V trimming: 5 bases; J trimming: 0 bases; junction bases outside the gene matches: 16. CDR3 bases: TGTGCCAGTAGTTCCACGACAGGGGGCGCCTCTCTTCACTCCTACAATGAGCAGTTCTTC. This translates into CASSSTTGGASLHSYNEQFF.

This clonotype was observed at least ten times. The rearrangement uses TRBV7-2 and TRBJ2-7; D not certain. The V and J ends lost 5 bases and 5 bases respectively, with 13 bases between them. The germline V gene encodes CDR1 SGHTA and CDR2 FQGNSA. The CDR3 spans 13 residues. DNA of the CDR3: TGTGCCAGCAGCCGACCGCCATGGGACGAGCAGTACTTC. Translation gives CASSRPPWDEQYF.

This clonotype was observed at least ten times. Sequence at one end of the junction differs from germline and may be a read error. The chain joins TRBV3-1 to TRBJ1-5, with D possibly matching TRBD1 (5 bases). The CDR3 runs to 13 residues. CDR1 is LGHDT, CDR2 YNNKEL, per germline (reference sequence). Here the CDR3 DNA reads TGTGCCAGCAGCCAAGGACACCCGGGACCTCTAGATTTT. Translated: CASSQGHPGPLDF.

This clonotype was seen only a few times. The CDR3 bases are TGTGCCAGCAGCTTCGGTAGGGCCTCCTACAATGAGCAGTTCTTC. The encoded protein is CASSFGRASYNEQFF. The chain has TRBV7-2 and TRBJ2-1; D is uncertain. The CDR3 totals 15 residues. V was clipped by 3 bases and J by 0 bases, with 9 bases between them. Per the germline V gene, CDR1 is SGHTA and CDR2 is FQGNSA.

This clonotype was recorded many times. The gene calls are TRBV24-1 and TRBJ2-1; D assignment may be TRBD1 or TRBD2 (5 bases each). The CDR3 extends over 16 amino acids. Trimming removed 3 bases at V and 8 bases at J, with 19 bases between. Germline CDR1 KGHDR, CDR2 SFDVKD. CDR3 nucleotide sequence: TGTGCCACCAGTGATGCCCGGGACCCGAATCGGCATGAGCAGTTCTTC. Its translation: CATSDARDPNRHEQFF.

This rearrangement joins TRBV27 to TRBJ2-7, with 9 bases lining up with TRBD1. The CDR3 loop spans 14 amino acids. The V gene's germline CDR1 is MNHEY and CDR2 SMNVEV (reference sequence). Trimming took 3 bases from V and 5 from J; bases not matched to a gene: 5. The CDR3 region is CASSLVTGGDEQYF. In DNA form, the CDR3 reads TGTGCCAGCAGTTTGGTAACAGGGGGCGACGAGCAGTACTTC.

The chain recombines TRBV5-1 with TRBJ2-1, with no clear D. The CDR3 extends over 13 amino acids. Germline V CDR1 and CDR2: SGHRS, YFSETQ. The ends were cut back, 0 bases at V and 7 bases at J, with 8 bases in the middle. In DNA, the CDR3 is TGCGCCAGCAGCTTGGCCGTGTCGAATGAGCAGTTCTTC. This codes for CASSLAVSNEQFF.

Only a few counts were recorded for this clonotype. This rearrangement joins TRBV28 to TRBJ1-5, with D unresolved. Germline V gene sequence: CDR1 MDHEN, CDR2 SYDVKM. The CDR3 has 16 amino acids. The V end lost 5 bases, the J end lost 0 bases, and 14 bases lay between the germline ends. Here the CDR3 DNA reads TGTGCCAGCAGTCCCCGGTGGAGTGATAGCAATCAGCCCCAGCATTTT. Its translation: CASSPRWSDSNQPQHF. Complete variable domain (other parts from reference TRBV28 and TRBJ1-5): DVKVTQSSRYLVKRTGEKVFLECVQDMDHENMFWYRQDPGLGLRLIYFSYDVKMKEKGDIPEGYSVSREKKERFSLILESASTNQTSMYLCASSPRWSDSNQPQHFGDGTRLSIL.

This clonotype was recorded many times. The chain employs TRBV7-2 and TRBJ2-7, with 11 nucleotides matching TRBD2. This CDR3 region has 15 residues. Germline V gene sequence: CDR1 SGHTA, CDR2 FQGNSA. The trim removed 5 bases at V and 3 bases at J, leaving 6 bases unmatched. This CDR3 is CASSALAGVNYEQYF. CDR3 coding DNA: TGTGCCAGCAGCGCACTAGCGGGGGTAAACTACGAGCAGTACTTC. Filled out from reference TRBV7-2 and TRBJ2-7, the complete variable domain reads GAGVSQSPSNKVTEKGKDVELRCDPISGHTALYWYRQSLGQGLEFLIYFQGNSAPDKSGLPSDRFSAERTGGSVSTLTIQRTQQEDSAVYLCASSALAGVNYEQYFGPGTRLTVT.